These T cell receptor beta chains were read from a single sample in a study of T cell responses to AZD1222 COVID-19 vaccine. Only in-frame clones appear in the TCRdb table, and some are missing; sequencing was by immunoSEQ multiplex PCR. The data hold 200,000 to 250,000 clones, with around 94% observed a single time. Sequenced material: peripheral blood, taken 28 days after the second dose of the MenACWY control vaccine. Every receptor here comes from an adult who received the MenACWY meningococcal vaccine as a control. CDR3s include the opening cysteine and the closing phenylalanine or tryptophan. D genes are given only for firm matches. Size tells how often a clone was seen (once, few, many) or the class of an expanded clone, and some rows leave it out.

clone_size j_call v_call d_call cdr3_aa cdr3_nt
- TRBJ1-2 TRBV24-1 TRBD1 CATRGQGNYGYTF TGTGCCACCAGGGGACAGGGAAACTATGGCTACACCTTC
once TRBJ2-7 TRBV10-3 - CAISGASVGPYEQYF TGTGCCATCAGTGGGGCATCTGTCGGTCCTTACGAGCAGTACTTC
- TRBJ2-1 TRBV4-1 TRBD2 CASSRHLGGAYNEQFF TGCGCCAGCAGCCGACACCTCGGGGGGGCCTACAATGAGCAGTTCTTC
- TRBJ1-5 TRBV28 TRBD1 CASSFAPGTGNQPQHF TGTGCCAGCAGTTTCGCACCCGGGACAGGCAATCAGCCCCAGCATTTT
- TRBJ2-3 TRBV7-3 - CASSYDQADTQYF TGTGCCAGCAGCTACGACCAAGCAGATACGCAGTATTTT
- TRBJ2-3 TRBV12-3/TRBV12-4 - CASSSSNADTQYF TGTGCCAGCAGTTCCTCTAACGCAGATACGCAGTATTTT
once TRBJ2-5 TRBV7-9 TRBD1 CASSRSDRFQETQYF TGTGCCAGCAGTCGTTCGGACAGGTTCCAAGAGACCCAGTACTTC
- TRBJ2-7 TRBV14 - CASSQAGTLGSYEQYF TGTGCCAGCAGCCAAGCGGGGACCCTTGGCTCCTACGAGCAGTACTTC
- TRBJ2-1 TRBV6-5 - CASILPPDEQFF TGTGCCAGCATCCTCCCGCCAGATGAGCAGTTCTTC
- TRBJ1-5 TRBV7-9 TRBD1 CASSFGQGRGSNQPQHF TGTGCCAGCAGCTTCGGACAGGGAAGAGGAAGCAATCAGCCCCAGCATTTT
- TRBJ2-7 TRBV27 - CASSSNYEQYF TGTGCCAGCAGTTCGAACTACGAGCAGTACTTC